The clone carrying this TCR beta chain occurred many times. Its specificity is unknown. Synthesis of cDNA used 5'RACE (with 10-nucleotide random UMIs). TCRdb redid the calling of the 5' RACE reads with MiXCR, one entry per CDR3 protein. The sample records 95,000 to 150,000 distinct CDR3 sequences, roughly 3.1% being singletons. For the unsorted libraries, 2 million PBMCs stored at -80 C served as input. These data come from a study of neurological immune-mediated disorders. This CDR3 is built from 12 residues. Germline CDR1 SGHRS, CDR2 YFSETQ. V was trimmed by 0 bases and J by 8 bases, leaving 8 bases between them. The study, taken as a whole, reports: No CDR3 amino acid sequences recurred among expanded clones across subjects, suggesting private repertoires in all groups. The multiple sclerosis repertoire cluster showed no association with any clinical or MRI feature. The authors stated that larger cohorts are needed.

This clonotype was sampled from a woman aged 30 to 39 with multiple sclerosis. The sample taken for sequencing was PBMCs. J is TRBJ1-1 and V is TRBV5-1; no clear D gene. This CDR3 is CASSLDLGEAFF. DNA for the CDR3: TGCGCCAGCAGCTTGGACCTCGGCGAAGCTTTCTTT. Combining the CDR3 with reference TRBV5-1 and TRBJ1-1 gives the whole variable domain KAGVTQTPRYLIKTRGQQVTLSCSPISGHRSVSWYQQTPGQGLQFLFEYFSETQRNKGNFPGRFSGRQFSNSRSEMNVSTLELGDSALYLCASSLDLGEAFFGQGTRLTVV.